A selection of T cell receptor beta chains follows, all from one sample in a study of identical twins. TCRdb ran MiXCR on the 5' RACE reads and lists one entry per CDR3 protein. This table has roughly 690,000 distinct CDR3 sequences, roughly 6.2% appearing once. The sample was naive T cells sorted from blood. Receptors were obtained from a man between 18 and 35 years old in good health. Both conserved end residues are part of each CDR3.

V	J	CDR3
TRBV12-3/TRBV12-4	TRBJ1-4	CASSSFRGLQEKLFF
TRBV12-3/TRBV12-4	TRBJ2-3	CASTPGDDPLAGNPTDTQYF
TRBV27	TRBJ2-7	CASSFQGKYEQYF
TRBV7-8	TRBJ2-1	CASRTSDSYNEQFF
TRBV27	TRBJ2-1	CASSFSSGLAYNEQFF
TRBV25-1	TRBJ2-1	CASSGKFDRGEQFF
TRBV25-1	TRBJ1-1	CASSEMGNTEAFF
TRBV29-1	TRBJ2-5	CSVRDQETQYF
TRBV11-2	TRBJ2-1	CASSLNPQTAKINEQFF
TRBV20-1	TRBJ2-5	CSAPVWETQYF
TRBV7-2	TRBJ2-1	CASSLVDRGSYNEQFF
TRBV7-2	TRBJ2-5	CASGTTSGGGTQYF
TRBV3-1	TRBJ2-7	CASSQERGLAAYEQYF
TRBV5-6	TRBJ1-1	CASSLLAAKGKGAFF
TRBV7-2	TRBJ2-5	CASSLAQSRGQETQYF
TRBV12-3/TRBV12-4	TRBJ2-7	CASSGDSSYGQYF
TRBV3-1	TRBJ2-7	CASSQLGPVGQYF
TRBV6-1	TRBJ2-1	CASKRGRGDEQFF
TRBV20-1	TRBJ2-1	CSARGQSGSSYNEQFF
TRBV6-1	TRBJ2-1	CASRGLIPFNEQFF
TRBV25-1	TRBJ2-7	CASSQPPNEQYF
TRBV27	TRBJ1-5	CASSLLGGKPQHF
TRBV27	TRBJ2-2	CASSYGTGPTGELFF
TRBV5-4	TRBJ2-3	CASSFLTSGRDTQYF
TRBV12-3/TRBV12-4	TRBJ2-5	CASSPRTLTGETQYF
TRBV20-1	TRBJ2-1	CSVAGGKAYNEQFF
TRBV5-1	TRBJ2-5	CASSVSGRRETQYF
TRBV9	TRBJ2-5	CASSVATIETQYF
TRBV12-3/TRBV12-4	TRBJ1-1	CASSLMRRDRAPEAFF
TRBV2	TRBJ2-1	CASSALIRGDQFF
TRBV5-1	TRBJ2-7	CASSLAWDRGSYEQYF
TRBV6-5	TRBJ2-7	CASGSSYEQYF
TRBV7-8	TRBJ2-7	CASSLEDQGGLEQYF
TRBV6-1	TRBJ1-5	CASSEGAVRGNQPQHF
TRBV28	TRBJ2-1	CASSSLTGGDNEQFF
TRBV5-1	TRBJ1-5	CASSLQGDNQPQHF
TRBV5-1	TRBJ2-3	CASSLLGADTQYF
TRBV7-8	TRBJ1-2	CASSLAGILPDYGYTF
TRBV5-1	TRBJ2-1	CASGWPLTDYNEQFF
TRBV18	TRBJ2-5	CASSPPPGFQETQYF
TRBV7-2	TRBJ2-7	CASSLEVAEQYF
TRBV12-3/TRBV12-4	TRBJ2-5	CASSLMGFQETQYF
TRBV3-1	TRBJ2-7	CASSRSGSVDEQYF
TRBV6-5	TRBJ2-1	CASSFGQGKQFF
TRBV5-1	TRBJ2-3	CASRVEQKTDTQYF
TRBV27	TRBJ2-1	CASSLRTGSSYNEQFF
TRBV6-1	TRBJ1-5	CASSPGQSGNQPQHF
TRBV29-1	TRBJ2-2	CSVDRGGRAGATGELFF
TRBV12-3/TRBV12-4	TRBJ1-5	CASSLKTSEYSNQPQHF